The source of this TCR beta chain is a study of blood T cell repertoires in COVID-19. At the level of the study: The United States, Italy and Spain were the sources of the acute and convalescent COVID-19 samples. The cDNA or gDNA used as material had been derived from T cells, B-cell-depleted T cells, or PBMCs.

How the authors handled the data: Counts of nucleated cells, estimated from reference gene primer amplification, were obtained. Method: immunoSEQ multiplex PCR; TCRdb's copy keeps in-frame clones and lacks some. That table supplies the V and J calls and clone size; D and trimming were determined from the DNA. The data hold around 27,000 clones, with just under 95% observed a single time. CDR1 is SGHDN and CDR2 is FVKESK in the germline V gene. The CDR3 has 13 amino acids. The V and J ends lost 6 bases and 8 bases, in that order; junction bases with no gene match: 7. V usage is TRBV14 and J usage is TRBJ2-3; TRBD1 matches 8 bases. This receptor was identified in a human donor with active COVID-19. The donor label of this sample is uncertain. The sample was peripheral blood. In nucleotides, the CDR3 is TGTGCCAGCAGTCAGGGGGCGAGGGCTACGCAGTATTTT. This sequence encodes CASSQGARATQYF.